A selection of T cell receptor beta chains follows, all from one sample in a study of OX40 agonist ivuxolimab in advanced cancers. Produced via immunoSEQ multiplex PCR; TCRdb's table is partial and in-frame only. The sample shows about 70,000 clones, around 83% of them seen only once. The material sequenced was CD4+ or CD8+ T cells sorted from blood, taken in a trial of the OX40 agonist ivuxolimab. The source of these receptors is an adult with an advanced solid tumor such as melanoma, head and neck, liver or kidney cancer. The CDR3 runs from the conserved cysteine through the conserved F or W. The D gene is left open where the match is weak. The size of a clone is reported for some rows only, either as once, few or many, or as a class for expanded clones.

CASSQGGGGAEETQYF	TGCGCCAGCAGCCAAGGCGGCGGGGGGGCCGAAGAGACCCAGTACTTC	TRBJ2-5	16	few	TRBV4-1	TRBD2
CASSLGRDSSYNEQFF	TGTGCCAGCAGCTTAGGCCGGGACAGTTCTTACAATGAGCAGTTCTTC	TRBJ2-1	16	medium-sized	TRBV7-6	TRBD1
CASSQDLGVWYGYTF	TGCGCCAGCAGCCAAGACTTGGGGGTATGGTATGGCTACACCTTC	TRBJ1-2	15	few	TRBV4-1	NA
CASSVAGNTEAFF	TGTGCCAGCAGCGTAGCGGGGAACACTGAAGCTTTCTTT	TRBJ1-1	13	NA	TRBV9	NA
CAINGQGAGTEAFF	TGTGCCATCAATGGACAGGGGGCGGGCACTGAAGCTTTCTTT	TRBJ1-1	14	NA	TRBV10-3	TRBD1
CASSVGQGYQETQYF	TGTGCCAGCAGCGTTGGACAGGGGTACCAAGAGACCCAGTACTTC	TRBJ2-5	15	NA	TRBV9	TRBD1
CASSLFGGGTDTQYF	TGCGCCAGCAGCTTGTTCGGGGGCGGCACAGATACGCAGTATTTT	TRBJ2-3	15	NA	TRBV5-1	NA
CASSIRPGGGRYNEQFF	TGTGCCAGTAGTATCAGGCCCGGGGGAGGACGATACAATGAGCAGTTCTTC	TRBJ2-1	17	NA	TRBV19	NA
CASSEGYGVGQPQHF	TGTGCCAGCAGTGAAGGGTATGGGGTGGGACAGCCCCAGCATTTT	TRBJ1-5	15	NA	TRBV6-1	NA
CASSSGGEGYTF	TGTGCCAGCAGTTCGGGGGGGGAGGGCTACACCTTC	TRBJ1-2	12	NA	TRBV27	NA
CASSSRHRFFYGYTF	TGTGCCAGCAGCTCCCGACACAGATTCTTCTATGGCTACACCTTC	TRBJ1-2	15	NA	TRBV7-7	NA
CASSQDPWTSGGNEQFF	TGCGCCAGCAGCCAAGATCCGTGGACTAGCGGGGGAAATGAGCAGTTCTTC	TRBJ2-1	17	NA	TRBV4-1	TRBD2
CASTLAGVGGNEQFF	TGTGCCAGTACACTAGCGGGAGTAGGGGGGAATGAGCAGTTCTTC	TRBJ2-1	15	NA	TRBV28	TRBD2
CASSSRQSATNEKLFF	TGTGCCAGCAGTTCCCGACAGAGTGCAACTAATGAAAAACTGTTTTTT	TRBJ1-4	16	NA	TRBV28	NA
CASSRTRGEETQYF	TGTGCCAGCAGTCGGACCCGGGGAGAAGAGACCCAGTACTTC	TRBJ2-5	14	NA	TRBV2	NA
CASSLETPSGRAEAFF	TGTGCCAGCAGCTTGGAAACACCGTCCGGGAGGGCTGAAGCTTTCTTT	TRBJ1-1	16	NA	TRBV5-5	NA
CASSRQSNAGLNYGYTF	TGCGCCAGCAGCCGCCAATCTAACGCCGGTCTAAACTATGGCTACACCTTC	TRBJ1-2	17	NA	TRBV5-1	NA
CASSEMGRDYGYTF	TGCGCCAGCAGTGAGATGGGGCGCGACTATGGCTACACCTTC	TRBJ1-2	14	NA	TRBV10-1	NA
CASSFGLAGGRNEQFF	TGTGCCAGCAGTTTCGGACTAGCGGGAGGAAGGAATGAGCAGTTCTTC	TRBJ2-1	16	NA	TRBV5-8	TRBD2
CASREGGGSGNTIYF	TGTGCCAGCAGAGAAGGGGGAGGCTCTGGAAACACCATATATTTT	TRBJ1-3	15	NA	TRBV7-9	NA
CASSLSSQGLMNTEAFF	TGCGCCAGCAGCTTGAGTAGTCAGGGGCTTATGAACACTGAAGCTTTCTTT	TRBJ1-1	17	NA	TRBV5-1	NA
CASTRGDVTYNEQFF	TGTGCCAGCACCAGGGGGGACGTAACCTACAATGAGCAGTTCTTC	TRBJ2-1	15	NA	TRBV7-2	NA
CASSKDGVSYEQYF	TGTGCCAGCAGCAAGGACGGAGTCTCCTACGAGCAGTACTTC	TRBJ2-7	14	NA	TRBV7-9	NA
CASSLEVGGSTQYF	TGTGCCAGCAGCTTAGAGGTGGGGGGCAGTACGCAGTATTTT	TRBJ2-3	14	few	TRBV7-2	NA
CASRGPLSEQFF	TGTGCCAGCAGGGGCCCACTAAGTGAGCAGTTCTTC	TRBJ2-1	12	few	TRBV25-1	NA